Shown below are 6 T cell receptor beta chains from a single sample sequenced in a study of beta chain features in type 1 diabetes. Of the isolated RNA, all was reverse transcribed, and so the sequenced material was expressed TCRB transcripts. TCRdb's copy holds only in-frame clones and misses some; the assay was immunoSEQ multiplex PCR. The data contain roughly 260,000 clones, 9.5% to 13% of them singletons. The antigens these receptors bind are not known. Study findings and constraints: Moderately but significantly shorter TCRB CDR3s were found in Type 1 diabetes patients in all four CD4+ subsets.

Sequenced sample: naive CD4+ T cells from blood. The receptors were gathered from a man aged 25-45 years with type 1 diabetes.

The table lists this clone with a few counts. The gene calls are TRBV9 and TRBJ2-5; 7 nucleotides align to TRBD2. Trimming removed 3 bases from V and 5 bases from J; junction bases left unmatched: 7. This CDR3 is built from 14 residues. The germline V gene encodes CDR1 SGDLS and CDR2 YYNGEE. CDR3 region: CASSASGVVETQYF. The CDR3, as DNA: TGTGCCAGCAGCGCGAGCGGGGTAGTGGAGACCCAGTACTTC.

In this sample, this clone turned up a few times. The J gene is TRBJ2-3, the V gene TRBV7-2; 7 bases align to TRBD2. V lost 4 bases and J lost 8; bases outside the gene matches: 6. The CDR3 sequence is 13 residues long. The germline V gene has CDR1 SGHTA and CDR2 FQGNSA. CDR3 amino acids: CASSSPSGRTQYF. For the CDR3, the DNA is TGTGCCAGCAGCTCACCTAGCGGACGTACGCAGTATTTT.

The chain links TRBV18 to TRBJ2-7, with D perhaps matching TRBD1 (6 bases). CDR3 length: 14 residues. The germline V gene encodes CDR1 KGHSH and CDR2 LQKENI. Trimming stripped 1 base from V and 2 bases from J, with 9 bases between. The CDR3 coding sequence is TGTGCCAGCTCACCACGACAGGCTACCTACGAGCAGTACTTC. Translated: CASSPRQATYEQYF. Full variable domain (remainder filled in from reference TRBV18 and TRBJ2-7): NAGVMQNPRHLVRRRGQEARLRCSPMKGHSHVYWYRQLPEEGLKFMVYLQKENIIDESGMPKERFSAEFPKEGPSILRIQQVVRGDSAAYFCASSPRQATYEQYFGPGTRLTVT.

This clone has more than one count but fewer than ten. V gene TRBV29-1 combines with J gene TRBJ1-1, with TRBD1 matching over 7 bases. The CDR3 spans 13 residues. Germline-derived CDR1 and CDR2 are SQVTM and ANQGSEA. The J segment lost 1 base and the V segment lost 5 bases, leaving 4 bases of the junction unmatched. CDR3 nucleotides: TGCAGCGTTACGGGACAGCGGAACACTGAAGCTTTCTTT. Its protein is CSVTGQRNTEAFF.

This clone was picked up a small number of times. V usage is TRBV15 and J usage is TRBJ1-3; D not resolved. The CDR3 runs 15 residues. Deletions cut 5 bases from V and 1 base from J, with 12 bases between. Germline-derived CDR1 and CDR2 are LNHNV and YYDKDF (reference sequence). Here the CDR3 DNA reads TGTGCCACCAGCCCCCGGACGGGATCTGGAAACACCATATATTTT. Amino acids: CATSPRTGSGNTIYF.

This clone was counted between two and nine times. The CDR3 DNA is TGTGCCAGCAGCCCGGGAGGGGGAAGGAACAAAAACATTCAGTACTTC. Its protein product is CASSPGGGRNKNIQYF. The rearrangement links TRBV5-4 to TRBJ2-4; TRBD2 matches 8 bases. This CDR3 contains 16 residues. The germline gives CDR1 SGHNT, CDR2 YYREEE (reference sequence). The V segment lost 4 bases and the J segment 3 bases; nucleotides outside the gene matches: 9.